A single sample gave rise to the 24 T cell receptor beta chains below, sequenced in a study of shared clonotypes between healthy human individuals. Clones were read by immunoSEQ multiplex PCR, and TCRdb kept only the in-frame ones, dropping some. This sample carries some 1,900,000 clones, approximately 94% of them seen once, and the ten largest clones take around 1%. Naive CD8 cells lacked CD45RO, underwent positive selection for CCR7 and left out terminally differentiated effector memory CD45RA+ cells. The sequencing input was naive CD8+ T cells sorted from blood. The receptors derive from a man younger than 35 in good health.

The chain carries TRBV7-8 and TRBJ2-1, with 7 nucleotides matching TRBD2. V trimming: 1 base; J trimming: 9 bases; junction bases outside the gene matches: 6. CDR3 length equals 14 residues. Per the germline V gene, CDR1 is SGHVS and CDR2 is FQNEAQ. For the CDR3, the DNA is TGTGCCAGCAGCTTAGGGACTAGTACAATTGAGCAGTTCTTC. It is translated as CASSLGTSTIEQFF.

This clone was counted once. The J gene is TRBJ1-1, the V gene TRBV4-3; D is undetermined. Germline V CDR1 and CDR2: LGHNA, YSLEER. V lost 3 bases and J lost 4, with 15 bases in between. The CDR3 is made up of 15 amino acids. The CDR3 reads CASSQAAPLVTEAFF. Here the CDR3 DNA reads TGCGCCAGCAGCCAGGCAGCCCCTCTAGTCACTGAAGCTTTCTTT.

The chain is built from TRBV7-9 and TRBJ2-1, with 7 bases lining up with TRBD2. V shed 5 bases, J shed 1 base, and the junction held 8 bases outside the gene matches. The CDR3 has 16 residues. Germline V gene lookup returns CDR1 SEHNR and CDR2 FQNEAQ (reference sequence). DNA for the CDR3: TGTGCCAGCAGCGAACATCTGGGGGGGTCCTACAATGAGCAGTTCTTC. This gives the protein CASSEHLGGSYNEQFF.

This sequence joins TRBV4-1 and TRBJ2-3; D is ambiguous. Germline CDR1 is MGHRA and CDR2 is YSYEKL. The CDR3 has 14 residues. V was trimmed by 3 bases and J by 5 bases, leaving 12 bases between them. The CDR3 spells CASSHRTLEDTQYF. For the CDR3, the DNA is TGCGCCAGCAGCCACCGAACCCTAGAAGATACGCAGTATTTT.

This chain connects TRBV4-1 to TRBJ2-7, with 8 bases matching TRBD1. The CDR3 covers 13 residues. Germline V lookup: CDR1 MGHRA, CDR2 YSYEKL. V shed 4 bases and J 6 bases; nucleotides not matched to a gene: 5. The CDR3 bases are TGCGCCAGCAGCCGGTTTACAGGGGGCGAGCAGTACTTC. Translated, it gives CASSRFTGGEQYF.

The rearrangement links TRBV18 to TRBJ2-7; 7 positions match TRBD1. The CDR3 consists of 15 residues. Trimming cost V 2 bases and J 0 bases; bases outside gene matches: 4. Germline-derived CDR1 and CDR2 are KGHSH and LQKENI. The CDR3 here is CASSPEGTASYEQYF. Here the CDR3 DNA reads TGTGCCAGCTCACCAGAAGGGACAGCCTCCTACGAGCAGTACTTC.

This clone was recorded a few times. This rearrangement joins TRBV7-9 to TRBJ1-1; D gene uncertain. CDR1 is SEHNR, CDR2 FQNEAQ, per germline (reference sequence). The CDR3 extends over 15 amino acids. V shed 5 bases and J shed 4 bases, with 17 bases lying between them. The CDR3 DNA follows: TGTGCCAGCAGCACCCTGGACCAGTGGGGCACTGAAGCTTTCTTT. Translating gives CASSTLDQWGTEAFF.

The CDR3 DNA sequence: TGTGCCAGCAGTCTGGGACTAGCGGGAGTACCAGATACGCAGTATTTT. This codes for CASSLGLAGVPDTQYF. The rearrangement links TRBV27 to TRBJ2-3; 14 bases align to TRBD2. Germline V lookup: CDR1 MNHEY, CDR2 SMNVEV (reference sequence). After removal of 5 bases from V and 4 bases from J, the junction contained 5 bases not matched to a gene. CDR3 size: 16 residues.

Worth noting for this clone: Other DNA variants within this sample encode the same CDR3. The V and J genes are TRBV7-6 and TRBJ2-2; TRBD1 aligns across 8 bases. J lost 4 bases, V lost 5 bases, and 3 bases had no gene match. Germline CDR1 is SGHVS and CDR2 is FNYEAQ. The CDR3 is 14 amino acids. CDR3 in DNA: TGTGCCAGCAGCCCCGGACAGGGCACCGGGGAGCTGTTTTTT. Translated: CASSPGQGTGELFF.

The chain recombines TRBV27 with TRBJ2-7; perhaps TRBD1 as D (5 bases). CDR1 MNHEY and CDR2 SMNVEV come from the germline V gene (reference sequence). V lost 0 bases, J lost 3 bases, and 15 bases lay in between. This CDR3 is built from 16 residues. CDR3 residues: CASSLSGETVSYEQYF. The CDR3, as DNA: TGTGCCAGCAGTTTATCGGGCGAGACAGTGAGCTACGAGCAGTACTTC.

The rearrangement joins TRBV2 to TRBJ1-5; no reliable D call. With 8 bases removed from V and 6 bases from J, the gap between germline ends came to 11 bases. Looked up from germline, CDR1 is SNHLY and CDR2 is FYNNEI. This CDR3 contains 12 residues. Written as DNA, the CDR3 is TGTGCCAGCGATTGGGGTGGTCAGCCCCAGCATTTT. This codes for CASDWGGQPQHF.

This chain connects TRBV16 to TRBJ1-2; 10 nucleotides align to TRBD1. Germline assignment: CDR1 KGHSY and CDR2 FQNENV. The CDR3 totals 19 residues. V lost 4 bases to trimming and J lost 6 bases; unmatched junction nucleotides: 20. The CDR3 here is CASSPSGRTGQGIRDGYTF. The DNA of the CDR3 is TGTGCCAGCAGCCCTTCTGGCCGGACGGGACAGGGGATTCGGGATGGCTACACCTTC.

The chain couples TRBV19 to TRBJ2-1; D possibly corresponds to TRBD2 (5 bases). Germline V lookup: CDR1 LNHDA, CDR2 SQIVND (reference sequence). This CDR3 has 13 residues. The V and J ends lost 7 bases and 4 bases respectively, with 11 bases between them. For the CDR3, the DNA is TGTGCCAGTACCACAAGACTATACAATGAGCAGTTCTTC. Translated: CASTTRLYNEQFF.

Concerning this clone itself: Other DNA sequences from this sample encode an identical CDR3 as well. The chain employs TRBV4-2 and TRBJ2-5; D unclear. V was pared by 3 bases and J by 2 bases, with 10 bases between. CDR1 and CDR2 from the germline V gene are LGHNA and YNFKEQ. The CDR3 contains 14 residues. DNA for the CDR3: TGTGCCAGCAGCCACCCCTCCGGGCAAGAGACCCAGTACTTC. It yields the protein CASSHPSGQETQYF.

This clone appeared a single time. The CDR3 is CASSWVSRGRDTQYF. CDR3 DNA sequence: TGTGCCAGCAGTTGGGTCAGCAGGGGCCGGGATACGCAGTATTTT. This chain uses TRBV27 with TRBJ2-3; perhaps TRBD1 as D (6 bases). V lost 4 bases and J lost 6, with 17 bases in between. The CDR3 has 15 residues. Looked up from germline, CDR1 is MNHEY and CDR2 is SMNVEV (reference sequence).

The chain carries TRBV9 and TRBJ2-5, with 7 bases matching TRBD1. The V and J ends lost 3 bases and 5 bases, in that order; junction bases with no gene match: 7. Germline lookup yields CDR1 SGDLS and CDR2 YYNGEE. This CDR3 spans 14 amino acids. Here the CDR3 DNA reads TGTGCCAGCAGCGAGACAGGGTCGGAGGAGACCCAGTACTTC. Translated: CASSETGSEETQYF.

The V and J genes are TRBV27 and TRBJ2-1; 7 bases fit TRBD2. In germline, CDR1 is MNHEY, CDR2 SMNVEV (reference sequence). V trimming: 5 bases; J trimming: 1 base; junction bases outside the gene matches: 8. The CDR3 has 16 residues. CDR3 in amino acids: CASSTSLALSYNEQFF. The CDR3 DNA reads as TGTGCCAGCAGTACCTCACTAGCGCTGTCCTACAATGAGCAGTTCTTC.

This clone appeared once. The gene calls are TRBV21-1 and TRBJ2-1; no DNA check was done on the table's D call, TRBD2. TRBV21-1 is designated a pseudogene. CDR3 length: 17 amino acids. CDR3 loop: CASTPSGTSGKYNEQFF. Written as DNA, the CDR3 is TGTGCCAGCACCCCGTCGGGGACTAGCGGGAAGTACAATGAGCAGTTCTTC.

The chain carries TRBV6-5 and TRBJ1-1; 7 bases are a match to TRBD1. J lost 6 bases, V lost 4 bases, and 5 bases had no gene match. CDR1 is MNHEY and CDR2 is SVGAGI in the germline V gene. The CDR3 sequence is 13 residues long. The DNA for the CDR3 is TGTGCCAGCAGTTCTCAGGGGGTAGCTGAAGCTTTCTTT. This sequence encodes CASSSQGVAEAFF.

This clone was picked up a small number of times. Other DNA sequences in the sample encode the same CDR3. For the CDR3, the DNA is TGTGCCAGCAGTTGGACTAGCGGATACAATGAGCAGTTCTTC. It yields the protein CASSWTSGYNEQFF. V is TRBV6-5 and J is TRBJ2-1; the match to TRBD2 covers 10 bases. The CDR3 is made up of 14 amino acids. The germline V gene encodes CDR1 MNHEY and CDR2 SVGAGI. V lost 4 bases to trimming and J lost 4 bases; unmatched junction nucleotides: 1.

For the CDR3, the DNA is TGTGCCAGCAGCTTAAGGGGGGGCCCCTACGAGCAGTACTTC. Its translation is CASSLRGGPYEQYF. The rearrangement joins TRBV13 to TRBJ2-7; D might be TRBD2 (7 bases). Per the germline V gene, CDR1 is PRHDT and CDR2 is FYEKMQ (reference sequence). The CDR3 totals 14 residues. V was pared by 2 bases and J by 2 bases, with 10 bases between.

Notes on this clone: The same CDR3 arises from other DNA sequences in this sample as well. The chain carries TRBV9 and TRBJ2-5, with D uncertain. This CDR3 spans 13 amino acids. The germline CDR1 and CDR2 sequences are SGDLS and YYNGEE. With 0 bases removed from V and 4 bases from J, the gap between germline ends came to 7 bases. Here the CDR3 DNA reads TGTGCCAGCAGCGTAGGGTGGGGAGAGACCCAGTACTTC. Encoded protein: CASSVGWGETQYF.

The CDR3 loop is CASRTGAETQYF. Here the CDR3 DNA reads TGTGCCAGCAGAACCGGGGCCGAGACCCAGTACTTC. The chain couples TRBV6-6 to TRBJ2-5, with D perhaps matching TRBD1 or TRBD2 (5 bases each). Trimming left V 6 bases short and J 5 bases short, with 10 bases between. CDR3 size: 12 residues. Per the germline V gene, CDR1 is MNHNY and CDR2 is SVGAGI (reference sequence).

The rearrangement joins TRBV7-9 to TRBJ2-1; possibly TRBD2 for D (5 bases). The CDR3 is made up of 15 amino acids. Per the germline V gene, CDR1 is SEHNR and CDR2 is FQNEAQ (reference sequence). V lost 1 base, J lost 8 bases, and 15 bases lay in between. As DNA, the CDR3 is TGTGCCAGCAGCTTAGTTAACGGGAACGGCGATGAGCAGTTCTTC. Its translation is CASSLVNGNGDEQFF.